The clone carrying this T cell receptor beta chain was seen repeatedly, ten times or more. TCRdb re-called the 5' RACE reads through MiXCR, storing one row per CDR3 protein. Of under 30,000 distinct CDR3 sequences listed, 4.7% are singletons. As to time point: sample taken at primary tumor resection. Tumor, nontumor lung or frozen PBMC supplied whole RNA, sequenced without sorting. The sample originates from a study of spatial heterogeneity in lung cancer. About the study: TCR and UMI combinations that were unique each appeared, on average, more than ten times in raw reads.

The germline V gene has CDR1 SEHNR and CDR2 FQNEAQ (reference sequence). The ends lost 6 bases at V and 1 base at J; junction bases unmatched: 12. The CDR3 is 17 amino acids. The source is a male donor with early-stage non-small cell lung cancer. The J gene is TRBJ2-1, the V gene TRBV7-9, with TRBD2 matching over 7 bases. The specimen was PBMCs, collected at surgery. This CDR3 is CASRKSRRESSYNEQFF. The CDR3 region has the DNA TGTGCCAGCAGAAAAAGTCGGCGGGAGAGTTCCTACAATGAGCAGTTCTTC. Complete variable domain (other parts from reference TRBV7-9 and TRBJ2-1): DTGVSQNPRHKITKRGQNVTFRCDPISEHNRLYWYRQTLGQGPEFLTYFQNEAQLEKSRLLSDRFSAERPKGSFSTLEIQRTEQGDSAMYLCASRKSRRESSYNEQFFGPGTRLTVL.